This T cell receptor (beta chain) was recovered during a study of blood T cell repertoires in COVID-19. Study overall: T cells, B-cell-depleted T cells, or PBMCs provided the cDNA or gDNA that served as material.

V dropped 3 bases and J dropped 0 bases, with 5 bases sitting between them. CDR3 length equals 13 residues. Using immunoSEQ multiplex PCR, the repertoire was profiled, and TCRdb retains in-frame clones only, with some absent. The sample contains 98,000 or so clones, around 86% of which appear only once. The sequence was obtained from a man aged 55 to 70 with COVID-19, enrolled during active disease. The chain recombines TRBV12-3 or TRBV12-4 with TRBJ1-2; D remains unclear. The sequencing input was peripheral blood. DNA of the CDR3: TGTGCCAGCAGTTTTGCAGCTAACTATGGCTACACCTTC. This sequence encodes CASSFAANYGYTF.